The 6 T cell receptor beta chains presented below share a single source sample, sequenced in a study of cytomegalovirus exposure and HLA in healthy donors. In the PCR, 60 Vbeta and 13 Jbeta primers were used. Repertoires were generated with immunoSEQ multiplex PCR, while TCRdb's copy carries only in-frame clones and drops some. The sample consists of approximately 170,000 clones, approximately 67% of them appearing once. Specimen: PBMCs. The receptors come from a woman between 18 and 30 years old in good health and CMV-seropositive.

The chain links TRBV4-1 to TRBJ1-2, with D possibly being TRBD1 (5 bases). The germline V gene has CDR1 MGHRA and CDR2 YSYEKL. This CDR3 comprises 14 residues. The V end was cut by 7 bases, the J end by 5 bases, with 17 bases between. The CDR3 coding sequence is TGCGCCAGCAAGTTAGGGGCGGGAGCATATGGCTACACCTTC. Encoded protein: CASKLGAGAYGYTF.

The chain links TRBV6-4 to TRBJ2-1; weak D call: TRBD2 (5 bases). V dropped 4 bases and J dropped 8 bases, with 12 bases sitting between them. The CDR3 runs 13 residues. In germline, CDR1 is MRHNA, CDR2 SNTAGT. The CDR3 spells CASSVTTGDEQFF. In nucleotides, the CDR3 is TGTGCCAGCAGTGTGACTACCGGGGATGAGCAGTTCTTC.

The rearrangement uses TRBV27 and TRBJ2-7, with D hard to call. The CDR3 has 14 residues. CDR1 is MNHEY and CDR2 is SMNVEV in the germline V gene (reference sequence). Trimming stripped 2 bases from V and 2 bases from J, with 10 bases between. The CDR3 coding sequence is TGTGCCAGCAGTTTACAGGCGACCCCCTACGAGCAGTACTTC. This codes for CASSLQATPYEQYF.

As regards this clone: This CDR3 is also generated by other DNA sequences in the sample. The rearrangement uses TRBV7-3 and TRBJ1-1; 9 nucleotides agree with TRBD1. The CDR3 extends over 15 amino acids. J gave up 0 bases and V 5 bases, and 4 bases lay outside the gene matches. Per germline, CDR1 SGHTA and CDR2 FQGTGA. DNA for the CDR3: TGTGCCAGCAGCCCCGGACAGGGGCTGAACACTGAAGCTTTCTTT. This translates into CASSPGQGLNTEAFF.

In this sample, this clone turned up once. V and J are TRBV7-9 and TRBJ1-5; 7 bases are shared with TRBD1. J lost 9 bases, V lost 4 bases, and 12 bases had no gene match. The germline V gene encodes CDR1 SEHNR and CDR2 FQNEAQ (reference sequence). The CDR3 extends over 15 amino acids. The DNA of the CDR3 is TGTGCCAGCAGCTCTCCTACAGGGGCCCCTGGGCCCCAGCATTTT. Translation: CASSSPTGAPGPQHF.

This clone turned up a few times. The V gene is TRBV6-5, the J gene TRBJ1-4; weak D call: TRBD1 (6 bases). The CDR3 is 15 amino acids. Germline CDR1 and CDR2: MNHEY and SVGAGI. V lost 6 bases to trimming and J lost 10 bases, with 21 bases between them. DNA for the CDR3: TGTGCCAGCAGCCGACAGGTCGCCAGCAGGGTAAAACTGTTTTTT. It encodes CASSRQVASRVKLFF.